Listed below are T cell receptor beta chains from one sample, sequenced in a study of beta chain features in type 1 diabetes. Clones were read by immunoSEQ multiplex PCR, and TCRdb kept only the in-frame ones, dropping some. The data show a few hundred thousand clones, approximately 16% seen once. The specimen was naive CD4+ T cells from blood. The receptors were sampled from a man aged 30 to 45 with type 1 diabetes. The CDR3 runs from the conserved cysteine through the conserved F or W. The D gene is left open where the match is weak. Only some rows state a clone size, as once, few, many or a class for expanded clones.

d_call	j_call	clone_size	v_call	cdr3_aa	cdr3_nt
-	TRBJ2-7	-	TRBV25-1	CASRAGLHEQYF	TGTGCCAGCAGGGCAGGGTTACACGAGCAGTACTTC
-	TRBJ1-4	-	TRBV2	CASRDLARATNEKLFF	TGTGCCAGCAGGGACCTGGCCAGGGCCACTAATGAAAAACTGTTTTTT
-	TRBJ2-5	few	TRBV2	CASKTDQETQYF	TGTGCCAGCAAGACAGATCAAGAGACCCAGTACTTC
-	TRBJ2-1	-	TRBV11-2	CASSLEPTRIYNEQFF	TGTGCCAGCAGCTTAGAGCCGACTCGAATTTACAATGAGCAGTTCTTC
-	TRBJ2-3	-	TRBV9	CASTPRGGSTDTQYF	TGTGCCAGCACCCCAAGGGGGGGTAGCACAGATACGCAGTATTTT
TRBD1	TRBJ1-2	-	TRBV2	CASTNRGGYTF	TGTGCCAGTACTAACAGGGGTGGCTACACCTTC
-	TRBJ1-3	few	TRBV7-9	CASSLMAMQAIYF	TGTGCCAGCAGCTTAATGGCCATGCAGGCCATATATTTT
-	TRBJ1-1	-	TRBV29-1	CSVVGLMNTEAFF	TGCAGCGTCGTGGGACTCATGAACACTGAAGCTTTCTTT
-	TRBJ2-5	-	TRBV6-6	CASRSPDTYQETQYF	TGTGCCAGCAGGTCGCCGGATACCTACCAAGAGACCCAGTACTTC
-	TRBJ1-1	few	TRBV5-1	CASSSPPGTEAFF	TGCGCCAGCAGCTCCCCGCCAGGGACTGAAGCTTTCTTT
-	TRBJ1-4	-	TRBV28	CASRQAGAETNEKLFF	TGTGCCAGCAGACAAGCCGGGGCCGAAACTAATGAAAAACTGTTTTTT
-	TRBJ2-4	-	TRBV29-1	CSVEGTAKNIQYF	TGCAGCGTAGAAGGGACGGCCAAAAACATTCAGTACTTC
TRBD2	TRBJ2-1	-	TRBV29-1	CSVGRLAGGEQFF	TGCAGCGTTGGGAGACTAGCGGGAGGCGAGCAGTTCTTC
-	TRBJ2-5	-	TRBV5-6	CASSLEGIQETQYF	TGTGCCAGCAGCTTGGAAGGGATCCAAGAGACCCAGTACTTC
-	TRBJ2-1	-	TRBV5-1	CASSLRRLPYNEQFF	TGCGCCAGCAGCTTGAGGCGTCTCCCCTACAATGAGCAGTTCTTC
TRBD2	TRBJ2-1	few	TRBV4-3	CASSQDRQHWTSDNNEQFF	TGCGCCAGCAGCCAAGATCGGCAGCATTGGACTAGCGACAACAATGAGCAGTTCTTC
TRBD1	TRBJ1-2	-	TRBV4-1	CASSQSAGTGYAYGYTF	TGCGCCAGCAGCCAAAGTGCGGGGACAGGGTATGCTTATGGCTACACCTTC
-	TRBJ1-5	few	TRBV5-1	CASSTDPGNQPQHF	TGCGCCAGCAGCACGGACCCAGGGAATCAGCCCCAGCATTTT
-	TRBJ2-3	few	TRBV7-9	CASSPTLKATQYF	TGTGCCAGCAGCCCGACACTTAAGGCTACGCAGTATTTT
TRBD2	TRBJ2-1	few	TRBV9	CASSVGPSGRDEQFF	TGTGCCAGCAGCGTAGGTCCTAGCGGGAGGGATGAGCAGTTCTTC
-	TRBJ2-5	-	TRBV4-1	CASSQDYGQYF	TGCGCCAGCAGCCAAGATTACGGGCAGTACTTC
-	TRBJ2-7	few	TRBV2	CASSPGQDRRYF	TGTGCCAGCAGCCCCGGGCAGGATCGGCGGTACTTC
TRBD2	TRBJ2-7	-	TRBV7-2	CASSLDLAGGKYF	TGTGCCAGCAGCTTAGACCTAGCGGGAGGAAAGTACTTC
-	TRBJ2-5	-	TRBV7-9	CASSYPRGSRIQETQYF	TGTGCCAGCAGCTACCCCAGGGGATCGAGGATACAAGAGACCCAGTACTTC
TRBD1	TRBJ2-7	-	TRBV19	CASSVGQGPYEQYF	TGTGCCAGTAGTGTGGGACAGGGTCCCTACGAGCAGTACTTC
-	TRBJ2-7	few	TRBV28	CASTLTSSYEQYF	TGTGCCAGCACTCTGACTAGTTCCTACGAGCAGTACTTC
-	TRBJ2-7	-	TRBV2	CASSENTQYEQYF	TGTGCCAGCAGTGAAAACACCCAGTACGAGCAGTACTTC
TRBD2	TRBJ2-1	few	TRBV13	CASSRPGTTNNEQFF	TGTGCCAGCAGCCGCCCCGGGACTACCAACAATGAGCAGTTCTTC
-	TRBJ1-2	few	TRBV6-5	CASSYSINREGGYTF	TGTGCCAGCAGTTACTCGATCAACAGGGAAGGAGGCTACACCTTC
-	TRBJ1-5	-	TRBV4-1	CASSQDTEQPQHF	TGCGCCAGCAGCCAAGACACGGAACAGCCCCAGCATTTT
-	TRBJ1-2	few	TRBV4-2	CASSRQGDGYTF	TGTGCCAGCAGCCGCCAGGGAGATGGCTACACCTTC
-	TRBJ1-2	few	TRBV7-9	CASSSQERGYGYTF	TGTGCCAGCAGCTCTCAGGAAAGGGGGTATGGCTACACCTTC
-	TRBJ2-3	-	TRBV4-3	CASSQGLAADTQYF	TGCGCCAGCAGCCAAGGCCTAGCCGCAGATACGCAGTATTTT
-	TRBJ1-5	few	TRBV29-1	CSVGNGGGNQPQHF	TGCAGCGTTGGGAACGGAGGGGGCAATCAGCCCCAGCATTTT
-	TRBJ2-7	-	TRBV25-1	CASSDLDHYEQYF	TGTGCCAGCAGTGACCTTGACCACTACGAGCAGTACTTC
-	TRBJ2-7	-	TRBV18	CASSSPTVSSYEQYF	TGTGCCAGCTCATCACCGACAGTGAGCTCCTACGAGCAGTACTTC